Shown below are 21 T cell receptor beta chains from a single sample sequenced in a study of blood T cell repertoires in COVID-19. Produced via immunoSEQ multiplex PCR; TCRdb's table is partial and in-frame only. The sample shows almost 200,000 clones, over 80% of them seen only once. The sequenced material came from peripheral blood. Receptor source: a man in his fifties or sixties with COVID-19, enrolled during active disease.

The V gene is TRBV12-2, the J gene TRBJ2-2; the table gives TRBD1 as D, unverified against the DNA. TRBV12-2 is marked as a pseudogene. The CDR3 runs to 16 residues. CDR3 sequence: CASRTKGHPNTGELFF. CDR3 nucleotides: TGTGCAAGTCGCACCAAGGGACACCCGAACACCGGGGAGCTGTTTTTT.

This rearrangement joins TRBV7-9 to TRBJ2-3; TRBD2 agrees at 10 bases. The CDR3 runs to 16 residues. V was clipped by 5 bases and J by 1 base; unmatched bases: 6. The germline gives CDR1 SEHNR, CDR2 FQNEAQ (reference sequence). CDR3 protein: CASSLGLAAGTDTQYF. The CDR3 coding sequence is TGTGCCAGCAGCCTCGGACTAGCGGCCGGCACAGATACGCAGTATTTT.

This clone was observed a handful of times. The CDR3 bases are TGTGCCAGTAGTATCGGACTAGCGGGACGCAATGAGCAGTTCTTC. Its translation is CASSIGLAGRNEQFF. The J gene is TRBJ2-1, the V gene TRBV19; 12 bases align to TRBD2. V gave up 3 bases and J gave up 6 bases; unmatched junction bases: 3. CDR1 is LNHDA and CDR2 is SQIVND in the germline V gene (reference sequence). There are 15 residues in the CDR3.

The J gene is TRBJ1-1, the V gene TRBV6-1; D gene ambiguous. The CDR3 runs to 11 residues. Trimming stripped 3 bases from V and 9 bases from J, with 8 bases between. Germline CDR1 MNHNS, CDR2 SASEGT. The chain's CDR3 is CASSDSVKAFF. The CDR3 region has the DNA TGTGCCAGCAGTGATTCGGTTAAAGCTTTCTTT.

This sequence joins TRBV19 and TRBJ2-7; tentatively, D is TRBD1 (5 bases). The CDR3 extends over 11 amino acids. V lost 5 bases, J lost 5 bases, and 7 bases lay in between. Germline V gene sequence: CDR1 LNHDA, CDR2 SQIVND (reference sequence). The CDR3 protein is CASSGRDEQYF. As DNA, the CDR3 is TGTGCCAGTAGTGGCAGGGACGAGCAGTACTTC.

V usage is TRBV18 and J usage is TRBJ1-2; 7 nucleotides align to TRBD1. The ends lost 3 bases at V and 0 bases at J; junction bases unmatched: 4. Per the germline V gene, CDR1 is KGHSH and CDR2 is LQKENI. The CDR3 spans 15 residues. The CDR3 is CASSPGTDPNYGYTF. CDR3 DNA: TGTGCCAGCTCACCCGGGACAGACCCTAACTATGGCTACACCTTC.

This chain uses TRBV18 with TRBJ1-2; a possible D gene is TRBD1 (6 bases). The CDR3 is made up of 14 amino acids. Germline V gene lookup returns CDR1 KGHSH and CDR2 LQKENI. V shed 3 bases and J shed 6 bases, with 14 bases lying between them. CDR3 loop: CASSPLNRDHGYTF. CDR3 nucleotide sequence: TGTGCCAGCTCACCCCTCAACAGGGACCATGGCTACACCTTC.

The chain has TRBV2 and TRBJ2-5; perhaps TRBD1 as D (5 bases). Germline V gene data show CDR1 as SNHLY and CDR2 as FYNNEI. CDR3 length: 13 amino acids. Trimming pared 6 bases from V and 13 bases from J, leaving 21 bases between. DNA for the CDR3: TGTGCCAGCAGCGACCAGAGCTGGCAGGGAAGGTACTTC. It yields the protein CASSDQSWQGRYF.

This sequence joins TRBV2 and TRBJ2-5; no firm D call. In germline, CDR1 is SNHLY, CDR2 FYNNEI. Deletions cut 2 bases from V and 4 bases from J, with 2 bases between. The CDR3 covers 11 residues. CDR3 loop: CASSERETQYF. The CDR3 bases are TGTGCCAGCAGTGAACGAGAGACCCAGTACTTC.

The rearrangement links TRBV5-4 to TRBJ1-3; D call uncertain. Trimming took 5 bases from V and 8 from J, leaving 14 bases between them. The CDR3 contains 13 residues. CDR1 and CDR2 from the germline V gene are SGHNT and YYREEE (reference sequence). The CDR3 DNA is TGTGCCAGCAGTCAAAGAGGAGCGGACACCATATATTTT. Protein product: CASSQRGADTIYF.

J is TRBJ1-1 and V is TRBV5-1, with a tentative D call TRBD1 (6 bases). Germline CDR1 SGHRS, CDR2 YFSETQ. The CDR3 length is 15 residues. V lost 0 bases to trimming and J lost 0 bases, with 9 bases between them. The CDR3 spells CASSLGGPLNTEAFF. In DNA, the CDR3 is TGCGCCAGCAGCTTGGGGGGGCCTTTGAACACTGAAGCTTTCTTT.

This clone was counted a single time. The genes are TRBV11-2 and TRBJ2-6, with a weak D call TRBD1 (6 bases). Germline-derived CDR1 and CDR2 are SGHAT and FQNNGV. Trimming left V 6 bases short and J 6 bases short, with 18 bases between. This CDR3 comprises 16 residues. CDR3 loop: CASSPPRGQEANVLTF. The CDR3 coding sequence is TGTGCCAGCAGTCCCCCCCGGGGACAAGAGGCCAACGTCCTGACTTTC.

This clone was seen a handful of times. The chain employs TRBV11-2 and TRBJ2-5; perhaps TRBD1 as D (5 bases). The length of the CDR3 is 15 residues. Trimming removed 4 bases from V and 3 bases from J, with 15 bases in between. CDR1 and CDR2 from the germline V gene are SGHAT and FQNNGV. CDR3 residues: CASSYSFSGKETQYF. The CDR3 coding sequence is TGTGCCAGCAGCTATAGTTTTTCAGGGAAAGAGACCCAGTACTTC.

The chain has TRBV5-1 and TRBJ2-2; TRBD1 is a possible D gene (5 bases). CDR3 length: 14 amino acids. The ends were cut back, 6 bases at V and 2 bases at J, with 11 bases in the middle. Germline CDR1 is SGHRS and CDR2 is YFSETQ. The CDR3 DNA reads TGCGCCAGCAACTCTCAGGGTAACACCGGGGAGCTGTTTTTT. The encoded protein is CASNSQGNTGELFF. The variable domain in full, completed from reference TRBV5-1 and TRBJ2-2, reads KAGVTQTPRYLIKTRGQQVTLSCSPISGHRSVSWYQQTPGQGLQFLFEYFSETQRNKGNFPGRFSGRQFSNSRSEMNVSTLELGDSALYLCASNSQGNTGELFFGEGSRLTVL.

This sequence joins TRBV5-1 and TRBJ2-2, with 9 bases lining up with TRBD1. V lost 4 bases to trimming and J lost 1 base; unmatched junction nucleotides: 5. CDR1 is SGHRS, CDR2 YFSETQ, per germline. This CDR3 is 16 amino acids long. This CDR3 reads CASSRTGGRNTGELFF. The CDR3 DNA reads as TGCGCCAGCAGCCGAACAGGGGGCAGGAACACCGGGGAGCTGTTTTTT.

The chain couples TRBV5-1 to TRBJ1-1; D is unresolved. V was shortened by 4 bases and J by 0 bases, with 13 bases between the two germline ends. The CDR3 runs 15 residues. Germline V CDR1 and CDR2: SGHRS, YFSETQ. The CDR3 nucleotides are TGCGCCAGCAGCCCTTTGAGAGAGGTGAACACTGAAGCTTTCTTT. Its protein is CASSPLREVNTEAFF.

The CDR3: CASSLAYGQGGEDYGYTF. CDR3 in DNA: TGTGCCAGCAGCTTGGCCTATGGACAGGGCGGTGAGGACTATGGCTACACCTTC. J is TRBJ1-2 and V is TRBV5-4; the match to TRBD1 covers 8 bases. The germline CDR1 and CDR2 sequences are SGHNT and YYREEE (reference sequence). With 0 bases clipped from V and 3 bases from J, the junction kept 13 bases outside the gene matches. This CDR3 comprises 18 residues.

The chain links TRBV3-1 (or the pseudogene TRBV3-2) to TRBJ1-3; D unclear. The CDR3 sequence is 17 residues long. The germline gives CDR1 LGHDT, CDR2 YNNKEL (reference sequence). Trimming pared 4 bases from V and 3 bases from J, leaving 19 bases between. The CDR3 region is CASSLRRQEMGGNTIYF. The CDR3 DNA follows: TGTGCCAGCAGCCTCCGCCGCCAGGAAATGGGTGGAAACACCATATATTTT.

This sequence joins TRBV21-1 and TRBJ1-1; the DNA was not used to check the table's D call, TRBD1. TRBV21-1 is flagged as a pseudogene. This CDR3 has 17 amino acids. The CDR3 sequence is CASTRDPRQGRPTEAFF. DNA of the CDR3: TGTGCCAGCACCAGAGACCCCAGACAGGGGCGGCCCACTGAAGCTTTCTTT.

There are a few counts of this clone. The rearrangement links TRBV30 to TRBJ1-4, with D tentatively TRBD1 (5 bases). The CDR3 has 15 residues. CDR1 is GTSNPN and CDR2 is SVGIG in the germline V gene (reference sequence). The germline V and J ends were trimmed by 3 bases and 8 bases, with 19 bases remaining between them. CDR3 bases: TGTGCCTGGAGACGAGGGGAGGTGTCGGAAGAAAAACTGTTTTTT. As protein: CAWRRGEVSEEKLFF.

The chain carries TRBV7-9 and TRBJ1-6; unclear D gene. This CDR3 is 12 amino acids long. The V gene lost 5 bases and the J gene lost 8 bases, with 7 bases spanning the gap. Per germline, CDR1 SEHNR and CDR2 FQNEAQ (reference sequence). This chain's CDR3 is CASSPGYSPLHF. The DNA for the CDR3 is TGTGCCAGCAGCCCCGGGTATTCACCCCTCCACTTT.